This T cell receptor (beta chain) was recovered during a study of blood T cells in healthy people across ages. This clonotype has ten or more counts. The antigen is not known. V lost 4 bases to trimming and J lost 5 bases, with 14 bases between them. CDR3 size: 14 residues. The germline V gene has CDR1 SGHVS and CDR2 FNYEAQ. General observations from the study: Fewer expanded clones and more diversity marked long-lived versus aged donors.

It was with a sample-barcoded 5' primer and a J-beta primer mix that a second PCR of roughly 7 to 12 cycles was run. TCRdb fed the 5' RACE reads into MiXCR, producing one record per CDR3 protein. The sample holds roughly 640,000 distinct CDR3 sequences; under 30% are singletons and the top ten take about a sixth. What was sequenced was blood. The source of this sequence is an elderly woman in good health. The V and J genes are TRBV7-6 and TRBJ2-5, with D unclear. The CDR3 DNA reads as TGTGCCAGCAGCTCCGTCGACAAGGTGGAGACCCAGTACTTC. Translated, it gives CASSSVDKVETQYF.